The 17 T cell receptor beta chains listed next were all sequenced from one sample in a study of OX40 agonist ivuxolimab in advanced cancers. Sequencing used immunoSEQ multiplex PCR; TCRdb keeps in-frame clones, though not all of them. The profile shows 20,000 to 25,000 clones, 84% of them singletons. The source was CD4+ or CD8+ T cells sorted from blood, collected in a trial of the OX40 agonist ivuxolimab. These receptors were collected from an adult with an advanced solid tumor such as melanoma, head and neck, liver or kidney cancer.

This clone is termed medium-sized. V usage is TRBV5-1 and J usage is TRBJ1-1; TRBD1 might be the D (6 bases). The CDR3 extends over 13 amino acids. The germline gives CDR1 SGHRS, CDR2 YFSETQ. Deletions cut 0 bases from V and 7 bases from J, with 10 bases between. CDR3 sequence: CASSLGQANEAFF. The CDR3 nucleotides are TGCGCCAGCAGCTTGGGACAGGCGAATGAAGCTTTCTTT.

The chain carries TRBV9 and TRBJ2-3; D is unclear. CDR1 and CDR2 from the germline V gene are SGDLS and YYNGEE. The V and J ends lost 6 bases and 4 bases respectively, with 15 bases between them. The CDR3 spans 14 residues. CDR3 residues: CASTPGLPPDTQYF. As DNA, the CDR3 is TGTGCCAGCACCCCAGGCCTACCCCCAGATACGCAGTATTTT.

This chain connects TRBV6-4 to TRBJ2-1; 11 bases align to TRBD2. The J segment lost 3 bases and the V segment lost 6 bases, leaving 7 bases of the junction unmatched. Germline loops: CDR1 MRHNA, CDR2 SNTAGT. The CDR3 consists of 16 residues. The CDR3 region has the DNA TGTGCCAGCAGCCGAACTAGCGGGAGTAGCTACAATGAGCAGTTCTTC. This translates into CASSRTSGSSYNEQFF.

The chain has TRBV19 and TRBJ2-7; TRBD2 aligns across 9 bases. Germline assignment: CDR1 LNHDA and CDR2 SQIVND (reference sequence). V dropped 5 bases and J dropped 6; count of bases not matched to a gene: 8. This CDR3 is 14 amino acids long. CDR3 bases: TGTGCCAGTAGTCTTAGCGGGAGTGCGAGCGAGCAGTACTTC. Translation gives CASSLSGSASEQYF.

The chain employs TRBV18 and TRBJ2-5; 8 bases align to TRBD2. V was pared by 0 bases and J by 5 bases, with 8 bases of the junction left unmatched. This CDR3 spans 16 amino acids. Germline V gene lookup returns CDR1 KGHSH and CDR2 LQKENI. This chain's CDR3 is CASSPPDSGSLETQYF. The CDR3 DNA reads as TGTGCCAGCTCACCACCGGACAGCGGGAGTTTGGAGACCCAGTACTTC.

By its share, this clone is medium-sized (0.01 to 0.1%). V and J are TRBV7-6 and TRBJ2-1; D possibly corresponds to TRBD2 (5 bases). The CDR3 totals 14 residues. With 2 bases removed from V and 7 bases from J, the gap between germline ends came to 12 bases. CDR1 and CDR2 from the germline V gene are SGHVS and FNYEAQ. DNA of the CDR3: TGTGCCAGCAGCTTACGAGCGTCGGGGAATGAGCAGTTCTTC. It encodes CASSLRASGNEQFF.

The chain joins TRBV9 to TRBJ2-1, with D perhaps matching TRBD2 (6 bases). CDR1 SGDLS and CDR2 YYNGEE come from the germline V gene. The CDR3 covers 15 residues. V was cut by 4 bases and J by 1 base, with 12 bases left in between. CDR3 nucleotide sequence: TGTGCCAGCAGCCCCCGACGGGAGTCCTACAATGAGCAGTTCTTC. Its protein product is CASSPRRESYNEQFF.

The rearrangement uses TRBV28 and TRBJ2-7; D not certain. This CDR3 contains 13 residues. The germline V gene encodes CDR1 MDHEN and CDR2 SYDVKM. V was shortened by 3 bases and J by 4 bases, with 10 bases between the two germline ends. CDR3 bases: TGTGCCAGCAGTTTTCTAGATGCGTACGAGCAGTACTTC. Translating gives CASSFLDAYEQYF.

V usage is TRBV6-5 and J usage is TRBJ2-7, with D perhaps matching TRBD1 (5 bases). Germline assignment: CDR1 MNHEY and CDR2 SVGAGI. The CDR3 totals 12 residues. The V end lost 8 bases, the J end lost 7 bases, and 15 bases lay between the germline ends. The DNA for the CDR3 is TGTGCCAGCGCGAAGTCAGGGTGGGAGCAGTACTTC. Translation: CASAKSGWEQYF.

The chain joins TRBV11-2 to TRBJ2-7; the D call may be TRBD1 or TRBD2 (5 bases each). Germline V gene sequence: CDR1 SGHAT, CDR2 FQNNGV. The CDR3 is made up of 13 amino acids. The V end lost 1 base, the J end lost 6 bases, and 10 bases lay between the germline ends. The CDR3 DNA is TGTGCCAGCAGCTTAGGGGTTGGGACCGAGCAGTACTTC. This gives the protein CASSLGVGTEQYF.

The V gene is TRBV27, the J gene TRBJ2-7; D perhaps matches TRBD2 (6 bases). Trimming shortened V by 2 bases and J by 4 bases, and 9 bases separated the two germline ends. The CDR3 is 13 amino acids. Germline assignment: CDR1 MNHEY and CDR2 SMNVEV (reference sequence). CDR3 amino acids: CASSLQREYEQYF. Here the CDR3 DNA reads TGTGCCAGCAGTTTACAACGGGAGTACGAGCAGTACTTC.

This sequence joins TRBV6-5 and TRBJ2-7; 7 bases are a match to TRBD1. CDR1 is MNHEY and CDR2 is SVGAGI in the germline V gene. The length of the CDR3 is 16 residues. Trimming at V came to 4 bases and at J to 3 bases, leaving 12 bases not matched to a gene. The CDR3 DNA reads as TGTGCCAGCAGTTCCCTGAATGGACAGGTGGGCTACGAGCAGTACTTC. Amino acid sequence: CASSSLNGQVGYEQYF.

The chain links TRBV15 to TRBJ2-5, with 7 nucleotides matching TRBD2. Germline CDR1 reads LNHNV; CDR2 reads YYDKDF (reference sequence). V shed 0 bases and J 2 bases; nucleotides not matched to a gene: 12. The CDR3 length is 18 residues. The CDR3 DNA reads TGTGCCACCAGCAGAGATTCGGTTCTAGCGGACCCTCAAGAGACCCAGTACTTC. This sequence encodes CATSRDSVLADPQETQYF.

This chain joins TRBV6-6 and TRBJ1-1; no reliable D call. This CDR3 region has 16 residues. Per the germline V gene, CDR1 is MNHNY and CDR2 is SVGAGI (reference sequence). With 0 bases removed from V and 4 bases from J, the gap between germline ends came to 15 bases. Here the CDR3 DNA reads TGTGCCAGCAGTTACTCGATTCTGGGTCGGTTCACTGAAGCTTTCTTT. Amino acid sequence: CASSYSILGRFTEAFF.

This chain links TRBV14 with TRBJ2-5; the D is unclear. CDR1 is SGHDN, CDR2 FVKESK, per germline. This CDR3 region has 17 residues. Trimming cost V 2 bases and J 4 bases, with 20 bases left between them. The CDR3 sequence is CASSQRVTKSPPETQYF. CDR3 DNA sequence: TGTGCCAGCAGCCAACGGGTTACCAAATCCCCCCCAGAGACCCAGTACTTC. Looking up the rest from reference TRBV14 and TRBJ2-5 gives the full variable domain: EAGVTQFPSHSVIEKGQTVTLRCDPISGHDNLYWYRRVMGKEIKFLLHFVKESKQDESGMPNNRFLAERTGGTYSTLKVQPAELEDSGVYFCASSQRVTKSPPETQYFGPGTRLLVL.

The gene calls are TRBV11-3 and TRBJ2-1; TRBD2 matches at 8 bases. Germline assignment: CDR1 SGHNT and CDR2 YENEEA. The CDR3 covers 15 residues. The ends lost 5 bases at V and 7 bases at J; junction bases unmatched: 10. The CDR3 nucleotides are TGTGCCAGCAGCCCGGCCCGGGGGGGGGATAATGAGCAGTTCTTC. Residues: CASSPARGGDNEQFF.

In DNA, the CDR3 is TGTGCCATCAGTGACGAAGGAATTCAGCCCCAGCATTTT. Translation: CAISDEGIQPQHF. This sequence joins TRBV10-3 and TRBJ1-5; D is uncertain. Germline V CDR1 and CDR2: ENHRY, SYGVKD. The CDR3 is 13 amino acids. V was pared by 3 bases and J by 6 bases, with 9 bases between.